Listed below are T cell receptor beta chains from one sample, sequenced in a study of tumor-infiltrating lymphocytes in primary liver carcinoma. TCRdb reprocessed the multiplex PCR reads with MiXCR, giving one entry per CDR3 protein. Of about 99,000 distinct CDR3 sequences in the sample, around two thirds were seen once. The sample taken for sequencing was liver tumor tissue from sampling region 5. The receptors shown here come from a woman in her sixties with primary liver carcinoma and hepatitis B virus infection. CDR3s include the opening cysteine and the closing phenylalanine or tryptophan. The D gene is left open where the match is weak. A clone size is listed for some rows: how often the clone was seen (once, few, many), or a class if it is expanded.

abundance	d_gene	j_gene	v_gene	CDR3aa	CDR3nt
NA	NA	TRBJ1-1	TRBV12-3/TRBV12-4	CASRYMGARTEALF	TGTGCTAGCAGGTACATGGGGGCACGGACTGAAGCTTTGTTT
NA	NA	TRBJ1-2	TRBV11-2	CASSLGPIRALRCGYTF	TGTGCCAGCAGCTTAGGTCCGATCAGGGCGCTCCGCTGTGGCTACACCTTC
NA	TRBD2	TRBJ2-5	TRBV11-2	CASSLEYGGRKTQYF	TGTGCTAGCAGCTTAGAGTACGGGGGGAGGAAGACCCAGTACTTC
many	TRBD2	TRBJ2-1	TRBV6-1	CASSGKLAGSYNEQFF	TGTGCCAGCAGTGGAAAACTAGCGGGTTCATACAATGAGCAGTTCTTC
NA	NA	TRBJ1-1	TRBV5-4	CASRNQWAIEAFF	TGTGCCAGCAGAAATCAGTGGGCAATTGAAGCTTTCTTT
NA	TRBD2	TRBJ2-3	TRBV11-2	CSSSSLGTSGSTDTQYF	TGTAGCAGTAGCTCCCTGGGGACTAGCGGGAGCACAGATACGCAGTATTTT
NA	NA	TRBJ2-1	TRBV7-9	CASSLDTPRAGATQWNKQLF	TGTGCCAGCAGCTTAGATACTCCTCGTGCGGGTGCTACCCAATGGAATAAGCAGCTCTTC
many	TRBD2	TRBJ2-2	TRBV12-3/TRBV12-4	CASRAPGLAGGNTGELFF	TGTGCCAGCAGGGCACCGGGACTAGCGGGAGGCAACACCGGGGAGCTGTTTTTT
NA	TRBD2	TRBJ2-3	TRBV18	CASSPRPPGLAESTDTQYF	TGTGCCAGCTCACCGCGACCCCCGGGACTAGCGGAAAGCACAGATACGCAGTATTTT
NA	NA	TRBJ2-6	TRBV11-2	CASSLESAGANVVTF	TGTGCCAGCAGCTTAGAGTCGGCTGGGGCCAACGTCGTGACTTTC
many	NA	TRBJ2-3	TRBV6-5	CASSYSGGVLMADTQYF	TGTGCCAGCAGTTACTCCGGGGGAGTCCTAATGGCAGATACGCAGTATTTT
many	TRBD2	TRBJ2-3	TRBV5-5	CASSLGPSGRTRTDTQYF	TGTGCCAGCAGCTTGGGGCCTAGCGGGAGGACCCGCACAGATACGCAGTATTTT
few	NA	TRBJ1-2	TRBV7-9	CVSSSTRRENYGYTF	TGTGTCAGCAGCTCCACAAGACGGGAAAACTATGGCTACACCTTC
NA	TRBD1	TRBJ2-3	TRBV11-3	CDSSRAAGQGAPDTQYF	TGTGACAGCAGCCGGGCGGCCGGACAGGGGGCCCCAGATACGCAGTATTTT
few	TRBD2	TRBJ2-3	TRBV6-4	CASSAGTSGTDTQYF	TGTGCCAGCAGTGCCGGGACTAGCGGCACAGATACGCAGTATTTT
once	TRBD2	TRBJ2-4	TRBV10-3	CVISAASGGKNIQYF	TGTGTCATCAGTGCGGCTAGCGGGGGAAAAAACATTCAGTACTTC
NA	NA	TRBJ1-6	TRBV28	CASSLVRYRINSSLHF	TGTGCCAGCAGTTTAGTTCGGTACAGAATTAATTCATCCCTCCACTTT
many	TRBD1	TRBJ1-2	TRBV29-1	CSVEYAGQGSGNGYTF	TGCAGCGTTGAATATGCCGGACAGGGCAGTGGTAATGGCTACACCTTC
few	NA	TRBJ1-1	TRBV7-9	CASSFIQGAEAFF	TGTGCCAGCAGCTTTATCCAGGGAGCTGAAGCTTTCTTT
many	TRBD1	TRBJ2-1	TRBV7-8	CASSPRQGPYNEQFF	TGTGCCAGCAGCCCGCGACAGGGGCCCTACAATGAGCAGTTCTTC
many	NA	TRBJ1-2	TRBV6-6	CASTPYEEGYTF	TGTGCCAGCACCCCGTACGAGGAAGGCTACACCTTC
once	NA	TRBJ2-3	TRBV2	CASSTVARSGSTDTQYF	TGTGCTAGCAGTACCGTCGCGCGCAGCGGGAGCACAGATACGCAGTATTTT
NA	TRBD1	TRBJ2-1	TRBV6-5	CTSWGQGGYNEQFF	TGTACCAGCTGGGGACAGGGAGGCTACAATGAGCAGTTCTTC
NA	NA	TRBJ2-3	TRBV14	CASSLLGGTDTQYF	TGTGCTAGCAGCCTATTGGGGGGCACAGATACGCAGTATTTT
NA	NA	TRBJ1-6	TRBV11-2	CTSGFVMNSPLHF	TGTACCAGCGGTTTTGTAATGAATTCACCCCTCCACTTT
NA	NA	TRBJ2-1	TRBV28	CANSPRGGGVKQFF	TGTGCCAACAGCCCAAGGGGCGGTGGCGTCAAGCAGTTCTTC
NA	TRBD2	TRBJ2-1	TRBV12-3/TRBV12-4	CVSSFSGTSGDNERFF	TGTGTCAGCAGTTTTTCAGGGACTAGCGGAGACAATGAGCGGTTCTTC
NA	NA	TRBJ1-4	TRBV6-6	CTSSYGASAEKLFF	TGTACCAGCAGTTATGGGGCGTCGGCTGAAAAACTGTTTTTT
once	NA	TRBJ1-1	TRBV20-1	CGARDFGLMNTEAFF	TGCGGTGCTAGAGATTTCGGTTTGATGAACACTGAAGCTTTCTTT
NA	NA	TRBJ1-2	TRBV28	CASGQTGKYGYTF	TGTGCCAGCGGTCAGACGGGCAAGTATGGCTACACCTTC
NA	NA	TRBJ2-5	TRBV5-4	CASSLPREGKSETQYF	TGTGCAAGCAGCTTGCCCCGGGAAGGGAAGTCAGAGACCCAGTACTTC
many	TRBD1	TRBJ1-2	TRBV30	CAWSATGGGYGYTF	TGTGCCTGGAGTGCGACAGGGGGCGGCTATGGCTACACCTTC
few	NA	TRBJ2-5	TRBV5-6	CASSSGSDIETQYF	TGTGCCAGCAGCTCGGGCAGTGACATCGAGACCCAGTACTTC
NA	NA	TRBJ1-3	TRBV4-1	CASSLTRGNTIYF	TGCGCCAGCAGTCTAACCAGGGGAAACACCATATATTTT
NA	NA	TRBJ2-5	TRBV6-5	CASSPMRYNGEIQYF	TGTGCCAGCAGTCCCATGAGGTACAATGGAGAGATTCAGTACTTC
many	TRBD2	TRBJ2-1	TRBV29-1	CSVEVRTSGINEQFF	TGCAGCGTTGAAGTCCGGACTAGCGGGATTAATGAGCAGTTCTTC
NA	NA	TRBJ1-4	TRBV4-1	CASSQEVPSIEKLFF	TGCGCCAGCAGCCAAGAGGTTCCCTCGATTGAAAAACTGTTTTTC
NA	TRBD1	TRBJ2-7	TRBV11-2	CASSWNAGQGGRYGQYF	TGTGCCAGCAGCTGGAACGCGGGACAGGGGGGCCGTTACGGGCAGTATTTC
NA	TRBD2	TRBJ2-1	TRBV5-1	CASSISSGSSCNVQFF	TGCGCCAGCAGCATTTCTAGCGGATCCTCCTGCAATGTGCAGTTCTTC
many	NA	TRBJ2-7	TRBV6-5	CASSYSVHSYEQYF	TGTGCCAGCAGTTACTCAGTCCACTCCTACGAGCAGTACTTC
NA	NA	TRBJ1-5	TRBV21-1	CANIDGLRSQPQHF	TGTGCCAACATCGATGGGTTAAGGAGTCAACCCCAGCATTTT
many	NA	TRBJ1-1	TRBV2	CASSVGATEAFF	TGTGCCAGCAGTGTGGGAGCCACTGAAGCTTTCTTT
many	NA	TRBJ2-1	TRBV12-3/TRBV12-4	CASSPAEEQFF	TGTGCCAGCAGCCCGGCGGAGGAGCAGTTCTTC
NA	TRBD1	TRBJ2-4	TRBV12-3/TRBV12-4	CASNPRLGTGITAKNIQYF	TGTGCCAGCAATCCTCGTCTAGGGACAGGGATAACAGCCAAAAACATTCAGTACTTC
many	NA	TRBJ2-1	TRBV11-2	CASSPRLAGTYNEQLF	TGTGCCAGCAGCCCCCGACTGGCGGGAACCTACAATGAGCAGCTCTTC
NA	NA	TRBJ1-4	TRBV28	CASSLRQVAEKLLF	TGTGCCAGCAGTCTTCGACAGGTAGCTGAAAAACTGCTTTTT
many	TRBD2	TRBJ2-3	TRBV5-6	CASSLYGRRDTQYF	TGTGCCAGCAGCTTGTACGGGAGGAGAGATACGCAGTATTTT
NA	NA	TRBJ2-3	TRBV11-2	CASNLDRENTQYF	TGTGCCAGCAACTTAGATCGAGAAAATACGCAGTATTTT
many	TRBD1	TRBJ2-5	TRBV7-8	CASSFRQGPSETQYF	TGTGCCAGCAGCTTTCGACAGGGGCCGTCGGAGACCCAGTACTTC
many	NA	TRBJ2-1	TRBV6-2/TRBV6-3	CASSYSSASWFF	TGTGCCAGCAGTTACTCGTCAGCGAGCTGGTTCTTC
many	NA	TRBJ2-1	TRBV24-1	CATSDFGRSSYNEQFF	TGTGCCACCAGTGATTTCGGCAGAAGTTCCTACAATGAGCAGTTCTTC
many	NA	TRBJ2-7	TRBV7-2	CASSWDVLGGEQYF	TGTGCCAGCAGCTGGGATGTACTTGGAGGCGAGCAGTACTTC
NA	NA	TRBJ2-5	TRBV12-3/TRBV12-4	CAGSTDRARAQYF	TGTGCCGGCAGTACGGATAGGGCCAGGGCCCAGTACTTC